A single sample is the source of the 2 T cell receptor beta chains below, sequenced in a study of cytomegalovirus exposure and HLA in healthy donors. Some clones are missing from TCRdb's copy, which holds only in-frame ones; the method was immunoSEQ multiplex PCR. The repertoire holds roughly 310,000 clones, with roughly 86% as singletons. The sample consisted of PBMCs. The receptors were sampled from a man aged 25 to 40 in good health and CMV-seronegative.

This clone appeared a single time. CDR3 in DNA: TGTGCCAGCAGTGAAGGGACAGGGTTTGGAAACACCATATATTTT. Translating gives CASSEGTGFGNTIYF. V and J are TRBV2 and TRBJ1-3; 8 bases fit TRBD1. V trimming: 1 base; J trimming: 3 bases; junction bases outside the gene matches: 2. The CDR3 has 15 amino acids. CDR1 is SNHLY, CDR2 FYNNEI, per germline.

The chain has TRBV12-5 and TRBJ2-5; 10 bases match TRBD1. Losses at the gene ends were 6 bases for V and 4 bases for J; bases not matched to a gene: 11. CDR3 size: 16 residues. Germline assignment: CDR1 LGHNT and CDR2 FRNRAP. CDR3 DNA: TGTGCTAGTGGACTGGGCCAGGGACAGGGGATAGAGACCCAGTACTTC. Translated, it gives CASGLGQGQGIETQYF.